What follows are 4 T cell receptor beta chains derived from one specimen sequenced in a study of blood T cell repertoires in COVID-19. The method was immunoSEQ multiplex PCR; TCRdb's version includes in-frame clones alone and lacks a portion of them. Among around 250,000 clones listed, roughly 86% were seen once. The specimen sequenced was peripheral blood. These receptors were obtained from a man aged 18 to 29 with active or convalescent COVID-19.

CDR3 region: CASSLSQGVYGYTF. The CDR3 DNA follows: TGTGCCAGCAGTTTAAGTCAGGGGGTCTATGGCTACACCTTC. The J gene is TRBJ1-2, the V gene TRBV28; 7 bases are shared with TRBD1. After removal of 2 bases from V and 4 bases from J, the junction contained 4 bases not matched to a gene. Per the germline V gene, CDR1 is MDHEN and CDR2 is SYDVKM. The CDR3 length is 14 residues.

V and J are TRBV6-1 and TRBJ2-5, with D uncertain. V lost 1 base to trimming and J lost 4 bases, with 13 bases between them. This CDR3 has 15 amino acids. Germline values: CDR1 MNHNS, CDR2 SASEGT. CDR3: CASSEGVGARETQYF. The CDR3 nucleotides are TGTGCCAGCAGTGAAGGGGTAGGAGCGCGAGAGACCCAGTACTTC.

This chain uses TRBV5-6 with TRBJ2-1; D remains unclear. The V and J ends lost 3 bases and 5 bases respectively, with 12 bases between them. CDR3 size: 14 residues. Germline CDR1 and CDR2: SGHDT and YYEEEE. CDR3 sequence reads: CASSWVGGDNEQFF. In DNA form, the CDR3 reads TGTGCCAGCAGCTGGGTAGGCGGAGACAATGAGCAGTTCTTC.

The rearrangement links TRBV7-9 to TRBJ2-7, with D possibly TRBD2 on 5 matching bases. The CDR3 has 13 residues. Germline V CDR1 and CDR2: SEHNR, FQNEAQ (reference sequence). Trimming stripped 5 bases from V and 3 bases from J, with 11 bases between. CDR3 in DNA: TGTGCCAGCAGCCCCCCCGGGGTCTACGAGCAGTACTTC. Amino acid sequence: CASSPPGVYEQYF.